This TCR beta chain was recorded in a study of Graves' ophthalmopathy and Graves' hyperthyroidism. Whole-study findings and limits: Blood repertoires reportedly contained most expanded thyroid clonotypes above 0.001 frequency. Between ophthalmopathy and stable hyperthyroidism, a 13-signature model drew a separation with 87.88% sensitivity and about 81% specificity. The model flagged ophthalmopathy progression at approximately 70% sensitivity and 72% to 85% specificity.

Concerning this clonotype: Its matching antigen is unknown.

The CDR3 runs 14 residues. Germline V gene lookup returns CDR1 MNHEY and CDR2 SVGAGI. Trimming pared 2 bases from V and 7 bases from J, leaving 14 bases between. The evidence that diagnosis relied on was clinical symptoms, serum thyroxine, TRAb, thyroid ultrasound and orbital computed tomography. Amplification targeted the TCR beta CDR3 regions, with RNA transcripts as the source material. RT-PCR in the first round used HTBI primers; a second-round multiplex PCR followed. TCRdb itself ran the multiplex PCR reads through MiXCR, one entry per CDR3 protein. The data contain about 170,000 distinct CDR3 sequences, under 40% of them singletons.

This clonotype was sampled from a woman in her thirties or forties with Graves' ophthalmopathy. The source material was peripheral blood. The chain uses TRBV6-5 and TRBJ2-5, with a weak D call TRBD2 (7 bases). The CDR3 sequence: CASSYDLRGGTQYF. For the CDR3, the DNA is TGTGCCAGCAGTTACGATTTAAGGGGGGGGACCCAGTACTTC.